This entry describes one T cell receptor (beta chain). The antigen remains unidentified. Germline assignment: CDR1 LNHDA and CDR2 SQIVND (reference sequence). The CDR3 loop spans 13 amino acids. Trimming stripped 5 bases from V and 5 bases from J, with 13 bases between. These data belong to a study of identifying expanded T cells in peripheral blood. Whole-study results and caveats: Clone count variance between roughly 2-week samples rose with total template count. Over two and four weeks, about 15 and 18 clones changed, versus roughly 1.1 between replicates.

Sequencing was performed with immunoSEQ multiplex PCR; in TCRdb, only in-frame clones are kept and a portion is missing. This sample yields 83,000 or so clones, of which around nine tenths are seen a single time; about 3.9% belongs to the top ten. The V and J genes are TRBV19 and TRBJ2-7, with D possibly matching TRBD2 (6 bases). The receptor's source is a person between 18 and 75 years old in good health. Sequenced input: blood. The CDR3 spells CASSLRRADEQYF. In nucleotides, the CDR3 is TGTGCCAGTAGTCTACGGAGGGCCGACGAGCAGTACTTC.